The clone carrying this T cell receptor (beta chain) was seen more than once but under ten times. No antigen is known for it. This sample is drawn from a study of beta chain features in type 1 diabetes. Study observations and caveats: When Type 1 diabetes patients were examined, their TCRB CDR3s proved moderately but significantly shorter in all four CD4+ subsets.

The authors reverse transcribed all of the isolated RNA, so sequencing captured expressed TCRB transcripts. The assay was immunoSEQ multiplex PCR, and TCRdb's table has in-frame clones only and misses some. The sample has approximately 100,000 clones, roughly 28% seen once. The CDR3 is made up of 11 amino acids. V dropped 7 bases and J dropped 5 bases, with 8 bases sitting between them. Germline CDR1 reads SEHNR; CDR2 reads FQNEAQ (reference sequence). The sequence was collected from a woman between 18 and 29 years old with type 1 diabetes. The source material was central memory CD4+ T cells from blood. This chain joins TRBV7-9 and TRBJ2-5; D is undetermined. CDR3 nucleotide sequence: TGTGCCAGCACTCGGCGGGAGACCCAGTACTTC. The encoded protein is CASTRRETQYF.